Listed here are 20 T cell receptor beta chains from one sample, sequenced in a study of shared clonotypes between healthy human individuals. Sequenced by immunoSEQ multiplex PCR; TCRdb stores in-frame clones only, minus some. The repertoire includes fewer than 700,000 clones, approximately 96% of them detected once, and approximately 0.12% sits in the top ten. CD8 cells regarded as naive lacked CD45RO, were positively chosen for CCR7, and omitted terminally differentiated effector memory CD45RA+ cells. The material sequenced was naive CD8+ T cells sorted from blood. Receptors originate from a woman in her twenties or thirties in good health.

The chain has TRBV27 and TRBJ1-5; TRBD1 might be the D (6 bases). Trimming cost V 5 bases and J 6 bases, with 14 bases left between them. From germline, CDR1 is MNHEY and CDR2 SMNVEV (reference sequence). This CDR3 has 14 residues. The CDR3 sequence: CASSLRGAIQPQHF. Written as DNA, the CDR3 is TGTGCCAGCAGTCTACGGGGGGCGATTCAGCCCCAGCATTTT.

This chain uses TRBV7-8 with TRBJ2-7; D perhaps matches TRBD1 (5 bases). The germline V gene encodes CDR1 SGHVS and CDR2 FQNEAQ. V was trimmed by 5 bases and J by 3 bases, leaving 8 bases between them. The CDR3 covers 12 residues. CDR3 DNA: TGTGCCAGCAGCGGAGACAGCTACGAGCAGTACTTC. This encodes CASSGDSYEQYF.

The chain employs TRBV28 and TRBJ2-7; 8 bases align to TRBD1. V was pared by 3 bases and J by 5 bases, with 6 bases of the junction left unmatched. Germline assignment: CDR1 MDHEN and CDR2 SYDVKM. This CDR3 contains 14 residues. The CDR3 sequence: CASSFQGAVHEQYF. The CDR3 DNA sequence: TGTGCCAGCAGTTTTCAGGGGGCCGTCCACGAGCAGTACTTC.

V usage is TRBV7-9 and J usage is TRBJ2-7; TRBD1 agrees at 7 bases. CDR3 length: 15 residues. Trimming at V came to 5 bases and at J to 2 bases, leaving 9 bases not matched to a gene. Germline lookup yields CDR1 SEHNR and CDR2 FQNEAQ (reference sequence). CDR3 sequence: CASSGGRDSTYEQYF. CDR3 in DNA: TGTGCCAGCAGCGGGGGCCGGGACAGCACCTACGAGCAGTACTTC. Filled out from reference TRBV7-9 and TRBJ2-7, the complete variable domain reads DTGVSQNPRHKITKRGQNVTFRCDPISEHNRLYWYRQTLGQGPEFLTYFQNEAQLEKSRLLSDRFSAERPKGSFSTLEIQRTEQGDSAMYLCASSGGRDSTYEQYFGPGTRLTVT.

V usage is TRBV5-4 and J usage is TRBJ2-1, with 7 bases that match TRBD1. The CDR3 loop spans 15 amino acids. Germline V CDR1 and CDR2: SGHNT, YYREEE (reference sequence). Germline trimming cut 4 bases from V and 6 bases from J; bases unmatched to any gene: 10. CDR3 nucleotide sequence: TGTGCCAGCAGCGCCGGGACAGTTCTCATCAATGAGCAGTTCTTC. Residues: CASSAGTVLINEQFF.

CDR3: CASGLDTGGLSNQPQHF. CDR3 in DNA: TGTGCTAGTGGTTTGGACACAGGGGGCCTTAGCAATCAGCCCCAGCATTTT. J is TRBJ1-5 and V is TRBV12-5; 9 bases map to TRBD1. The germline CDR1 and CDR2 sequences are LGHNT and FRNRAP. The CDR3 contains 17 residues. The ends lost 1 base at V and 0 bases at J; junction bases unmatched: 4. Full variable domain (remainder filled in from reference TRBV12-5 and TRBJ1-5): DARVTQTPRHKVTEMGQEVTMRCQPILGHNTVFWYRQTMMQGLELLAYFRNRAPLDDSGMPKDRFSAEMPDATLATLKIQPSEPRDSAVYFCASGLDTGGLSNQPQHFGDGTRLSIL.

The V gene is TRBV29-1, the J gene TRBJ2-5; no clear D. The J call is doubtful: the DNA matches TRBJ2-7 better. Germline V gene lookup returns CDR1 SQVTM and CDR2 ANQGSEA. The CDR3 spans 11 residues. The CDR3 sequence is CSAGLEDEQYF. The CDR3 DNA follows: TGCAGCGCGGGCCTAGAGGACGAGCAGTACTTC.

This chain uses TRBV27 with TRBJ2-5; 14 bases map to TRBD2. The CDR3 has 16 amino acids. The V segment lost 5 bases and the J segment 5 bases; nucleotides outside the gene matches: 7. The germline V gene has CDR1 MNHEY and CDR2 SMNVEV (reference sequence). The CDR3 region has the DNA TGTGCCAGCAGTCAGGGACTAGCGGGAGAGGAGGAGACCCAGTACTTC. This gives the protein CASSQGLAGEEETQYF.

This chain uses TRBV7-8 with TRBJ2-7, with TRBD2 identical over 13 bases. CDR1 is SGHVS and CDR2 is FQNEAQ in the germline V gene. V lost 5 bases, J lost 5 bases, and 6 bases stayed unmatched. This CDR3 has 15 amino acids. CDR3 DNA sequence: TGTGCCAGCAGCCCAACCGGGACTAGCGGGGACGAGCAGTACTTC. This encodes CASSPTGTSGDEQYF.

The chain carries TRBV6-5 and TRBJ1-1, with 10 bases aligning to TRBD1. Germline loops: CDR1 MNHEY, CDR2 SVGAGI. The CDR3 length is 13 residues. The junction had 2 bases not matched to a gene; V was cut back by 5 bases and J by 5 bases. The CDR3, as DNA: TGTGCCAGCAGTCCGGACAGGGGGACTGAAGCTTTCTTT. Encoded protein: CASSPDRGTEAFF.

The rearrangement joins TRBV5-1 to TRBJ2-3; no clear D gene. The CDR3 sequence is 14 residues long. Per germline, CDR1 SGHRS and CDR2 YFSETQ. Trimming removed 5 bases at V and 0 bases at J, with 10 bases between. CDR3 protein: CASSPARSTDTQYF. CDR3 coding DNA: TGCGCCAGCAGTCCAGCGAGGAGCACAGATACGCAGTATTTT.

This clone has just one count. The chain joins TRBV29-1 to TRBJ1-3; tentative D call: TRBD1 (5 bases). The V end lost 2 bases, the J end lost 3 bases, and 14 bases lay between the germline ends. CDR1 and CDR2 (germline): SQVTM, ANQGSEA. This CDR3 region has 15 residues. Here the CDR3 reads CSVETGGHIGNTIYF. Written as DNA, the CDR3 is TGCAGCGTTGAAACAGGTGGTCACATTGGAAACACCATATATTTT.

V usage is TRBV7-9 and J usage is TRBJ1-1, with a possible D match to TRBD1 (5 bases). V was cut by 5 bases and J by 5 bases, with 18 bases left in between. This CDR3 region has 15 residues. Germline V CDR1 and CDR2: SEHNR, FQNEAQ (reference sequence). The CDR3 coding sequence is TGTGCCAGCAGCCCGGGGGGGAAACCGGGGACTGAAGCTTTCTTT. Translating it yields CASSPGGKPGTEAFF.

This clone was detected only once. The chain uses TRBV9 and TRBJ1-6; D is ambiguous. The CDR3 has 13 residues. Germline V CDR1 and CDR2: SGDLS, YYNGEE. V was cut by 3 bases and J by 11 bases, with 12 bases left in between. The CDR3 here is CASSARLETPLHF. The CDR3, as DNA: TGTGCCAGCAGCGCTCGATTAGAAACACCCCTCCACTTT.

This sequence joins TRBV4-1 and TRBJ2-1; 9 nucleotides align to TRBD1. The germline CDR1 and CDR2 sequences are MGHRA and YSYEKL. CDR3 size: 16 residues. V dropped 6 bases and J dropped 5; count of bases not matched to a gene: 11. The CDR3 sequence is CASSQSPGQGDNEQFF. CDR3 DNA sequence: TGCGCCAGCAGTCAATCCCCGGGACAGGGAGACAATGAGCAGTTCTTC.

This clone was recorded only once. The genes are TRBV19 and TRBJ2-2, with 8 bases fitting TRBD1. Germline assignment: CDR1 LNHDA and CDR2 SQIVND (reference sequence). J gave up 5 bases and V 1 base, and 9 bases lay outside the gene matches. CDR3 length: 17 residues. The CDR3 region is CASSIVWRTGRTGELFF. CDR3 bases: TGTGCCAGTAGTATAGTGTGGCGGACAGGGAGAACCGGGGAGCTGTTTTTT.

This rearrangement joins TRBV27 to TRBJ2-7; a weak D match, TRBD2 (9 bases). Germline CDR1 MNHEY, CDR2 SMNVEV (reference sequence). This CDR3 has 19 amino acids. Trimming stripped 2 bases from V and 1 base from J, with 24 bases between. In DNA, the CDR3 is TGTGCCAGCAGTTTAGGGACAGGAGCGACTAGCGGAGTTTCCTACGAGCAGTACTTC. This sequence encodes CASSLGTGATSGVSYEQYF.

This clone was seen a few times. The sample carries other DNA sequences with the same CDR3. This chain joins TRBV6-5 and TRBJ1-5, with D maybe TRBD1 (5 bases). Germline CDR1 MNHEY, CDR2 SVGAGI. The CDR3 length is 13 residues. V lost 3 bases to trimming and J lost 5 bases, with 8 bases between them. The CDR3 spells CASSYGTDQPQHF. The CDR3 DNA is TGTGCCAGCAGTTATGGGACCGATCAGCCCCAGCATTTT.

This rearrangement joins TRBV28 to TRBJ2-3; no clear D gene. The germline V gene encodes CDR1 MDHEN and CDR2 SYDVKM. The CDR3 runs 14 residues. The V end lost 6 bases, the J end lost 2 bases, and 12 bases lay between the germline ends. In nucleotides, the CDR3 is TGTGCCAGCAGCCGGTGGGTTGCCACAGATACGCAGTATTTT. Amino acid sequence: CASSRWVATDTQYF.

The chain joins TRBV6-5 to TRBJ2-7; D gene ambiguous. CDR1 MNHEY and CDR2 SVGAGI come from the germline V gene. This CDR3 is 15 amino acids long. The V and J ends lost 0 bases and 1 base respectively, with 10 bases between them. CDR3 protein: CASSYSSDGSYEQYF. CDR3 nucleotide sequence: TGTGCCAGCAGTTACTCTTCCGACGGATCCTACGAGCAGTACTTC.